A selection of T cell receptor beta chains follows, all from one sample in a study of regulatory T cells in long-lasting Graves disease. Using its own MiXCR run on the multiplex PCR reads, TCRdb lists one record per CDR3 protein. The table records some 600,000 distinct CDR3 sequences, roughly 16% of them present only once. Separately, the same data were catalogued under a study of T cells in Graves' hyperthyroidism and ophthalmopathy.

This material consisted of peripheral blood mononuclear cells (PBMCs), taken at new diagnosis, from a patient treated with antithyroid drugs. Receptors originate from a man between 18 and 35 years old with Graves disease. CDR3s include the opening cysteine and the closing phenylalanine or tryptophan. The order of the fields is D gene, J gene, V gene, clone size, CDR3 protein, CDR3 DNA. A D gene is named only where the DNA matches it firmly. Size values are once, few and many counts, or a class for expanded clones, and some rows have none.

>-|TRBJ2-7|TRBV4-1|-
CASSQDTRVWQYF
TGCGCCAGCAGCCAAGATACGAGGGTATGGCAGTACTTC
>TRBD2|TRBJ2-5|TRBV6-2/TRBV6-3|many
CASRSPGLAQTQYF
TGTGCCAGCAGATCTCCGGGACTAGCCCAGACCCAGTACTTC
>-|TRBJ1-1|TRBV9|many
CASSLYAFPAPSMNTEAFF
TGTGCCAGCAGCCTATACGCGTTTCCAGCCCCCAGCATGAACACTGAAGCTTTCTTT
>TRBD2|TRBJ2-7|TRBV13|few
CASSFGAGGGNEQYF
TGTGCCAGCAGCTTCGGAGCGGGGGGAGGGAACGAGCAGTACTTC
>-|TRBJ2-2|TRBV4-1|few
CASSQMVVGELFF
TGCGCCAGCAGTCAGATGGTCGTCGGGGAGCTGTTTTTT
>-|TRBJ1-2|TRBV7-9|many
CASSLEGVYGYTF
TGTGCCAGCAGCTTAGAGGGAGTCTATGGCTACACCTTC
>-|TRBJ1-2|TRBV28|-
CASSFEGRATNYGYTF
TGTGCCAGCAGTTTTGAAGGGCGCGCCACTAACTATGGCTACACCTTC
>-|TRBJ1-1|TRBV6-2/TRBV6-3|many
CASSYGVGTEAFF
TGTGCCAGCAGTTACGGCGTGGGCACTGAAGCTTTCTTT
>TRBD2|TRBJ2-2|TRBV5-4|-
CASSLVGLAGGTGELFF
TGTGCCAGCAGCTTGGTCGGACTAGCGGGAGGCACCGGGGAGCTGTTTTTT
>TRBD2|TRBJ2-1|TRBV4-1|few
CASSQVDLGLAQGEQFF
TGCGCCAGCAGCCAAGTTGACTTGGGACTAGCGCAGGGTGAGCAGTTCTTC
>TRBD2|TRBJ2-1|TRBV30|once
CASSRLAGGPQLF
TGTGCCTCGAGTAGACTAGCGGGAGGGCCCCAGCTCTTC
>-|TRBJ2-2|TRBV5-1|many
CASSLVPSGELFF
TGCGCCAGCAGCTTGGTCCCATCCGGGGAGCTGTTTTTT
>-|TRBJ1-4|TRBV15|many
CATKGFTNEKLFF
TGTGCCACCAAGGGTTTCACTAATGAAAAACTGTTTTTT
>-|TRBJ2-7|TRBV30|many
CAWGAVSYEQYF
TGTGCCTGGGGAGCGGTCTCCTACGAGCAGTACTTC
>TRBD1|TRBJ2-5|TRBV7-3|many
CASSLGRGSETQYF
TGTGCCAGCAGCTTGGGCAGGGGGTCGGAGACCCAGTACTTC
>-|TRBJ2-3|TRBV20-1|many
CSARDPRRLTDTQYF
TGCAGTGCTAGAGATCCTAGGCGACTCACAGATACGCAGTATTTT
>-|TRBJ2-7|TRBV6-1|many
CASRETPSYEQYF
TGTGCCAGCAGGGAAACCCCATCCTACGAGCAGTACTTC
>-|TRBJ2-3|TRBV6-2/TRBV6-3|-
CASSYFGGSTDTQYF
TGTGCCAGCAGTTACTTCGGGGGTAGCACAGATACGCAGTATTTT
>-|TRBJ2-7|TRBV12-3/TRBV12-4|many
CASSPGYDEQYF
TGTGCCAGCAGCCCAGGGTACGACGAGCAGTACTTC
>-|TRBJ2-3|TRBV3-1|few
CASSSRLEADTQYF
TGTGCCAGCAGCTCGCGACTAGAGGCAGATACGCAGTATTTT
>-|TRBJ2-1|TRBV20-1|few
CSAQPMGGYNEQFF
TGCAGTGCTCAACCAATGGGGGGTTACAATGAGCAGTTCTTC
>TRBD1|TRBJ2-2|TRBV20-1|few
CSAPTGGRTGELFF
TGCAGTGCACCCACAGGGGGTCGGACCGGGGAGCTGTTTTTT
>TRBD2|TRBJ2-5|TRBV5-1|few
CASSHQGLAAIQETQYF
TGCGCCAGCAGTCACCAAGGACTAGCGGCAATCCAAGAGACCCAGTACTTC
>-|TRBJ2-1|TRBV7-9|many
CASSLDWTLDEQFF
TGTGCCAGCAGCTTAGACTGGACACTCGATGAGCAGTTCTTC
>-|TRBJ1-1|TRBV24-1|few
CATSDLRGAAFF
TGTGCCACCAGTGATTTGAGGGGGGCCGCTTTCTTT
>TRBD2|TRBJ2-1|TRBV5-1|many
CASSLELAGVDEQFF
TGCGCCAGCAGCTTGGAGCTAGCGGGAGTGGATGAGCAGTTCTTC
>TRBD1|TRBJ2-5|TRBV20-1|-
CSARGSSGTEETQYF
TGCAGTGCTAGAGGGTCTTCGGGGACAGAAGAGACCCAGTACTTC
>-|TRBJ2-1|TRBV6-2/TRBV6-3|-
CASSEATFSSYNEQFF
TGTGCCAGCAGTGAAGCAACCTTTTCCTCCTACAATGAGCAGTTCTTC
>-|TRBJ2-7|TRBV7-9|many
CASSLAGTDEQYF
TGTGCCAGCAGCTTAGCGGGCACGGACGAGCAGTACTTC
>TRBD1|TRBJ1-2|TRBV5-6|few
CASSLPRQGYNSYGYTF
TGTGCCAGCAGCTTACCGAGACAGGGATACAACAGCTATGGCTACACCTTC
>TRBD1|TRBJ1-5|TRBV20-1|-
CSATEGGGGEPQHF
TGCAGTGCTACTGAAGGAGGGGGCGGAGAGCCCCAGCATTTT
>TRBD1|TRBJ1-1|TRBV10-3|many
CAISAKGQEVENTEAFF
TGTGCCATCAGTGCTAAGGGACAGGAGGTCGAGAACACTGAAGCTTTCTTT
>-|TRBJ1-6|TRBV10-1|-
CASPGPGRKSYNSPLHF
TGCGCCAGTCCGGGGCCGGGGAGGAAGTCCTATAATTCACCCCTCCACTTT
>TRBD2|TRBJ2-1|TRBV5-1|few
CASSLTMGGSYNEQFF
TGCGCCAGCAGCTTGACGATGGGGGGGTCCTACAATGAGCAGTTCTTC
>-|TRBJ1-2|TRBV11-2|-
CASSPSRYTF
TGTGCCAGCAGCCCCTCACGCTACACCTTC
>-|TRBJ2-7|TRBV5-4|few
CASFPEDNIYEQYF
TGTGCCAGCTTCCCGGAGGACAACATCTACGAGCAGTACTTC
>-|TRBJ1-2|TRBV20-1|many
CSARTIHIGYTF
TGCAGTGCTAGGACAATTCATATTGGCTACACCTTC
>-|TRBJ1-4|TRBV12-3/TRBV12-4|many
CASRTTGADEKLFF
TGTGCCAGCAGGACGACGGGGGCGGATGAAAAACTGTTTTTT
>TRBD2|TRBJ2-1|TRBV29-1|many
CSVVLAVSYNEQFF
TGCAGCGTTGTGCTAGCGGTCTCCTACAATGAGCAGTTCTTC
>TRBD1|TRBJ2-7|TRBV18|-
CASSPATGGEQYF
TGTGCCAGCTCACCTGCTACAGGGGGCGAGCAGTACTTC
>TRBD2|TRBJ2-2|TRBV20-1|many
CSAARTGGSGELFF
TGCAGTGCTGCAAGGACCGGGGGGAGCGGGGAGCTGTTTTTT
>-|TRBJ2-1|TRBV7-9|many
CASNPSSNEQFF
TGTGCCAGCAATCCCTCATCGAATGAGCAGTTCTTC
>-|TRBJ1-3|TRBV25-1|-
CASSGGAYSGNTIYF
TGTGCCAGCAGTGGGGGGGCATACTCTGGAAACACCATATATTTT
>-|TRBJ2-4|TRBV3-1|many
CASSPIGTADKNIQYF
TGTGCCAGCAGCCCGATAGGGACCGCGGACAAAAACATTCAGTACTTC
>TRBD2|TRBJ2-3|TRBV12-3/TRBV12-4|many
CASSDPGLAGGREDTQYF
TGTGCCAGCAGTGACCCGGGACTAGCGGGAGGGAGGGAAGATACGCAGTATTTT
>TRBD2|TRBJ2-1|TRBV28|many
CASSSVGRGSYEQFF
TGTGCCAGCAGTTCTGTAGGGCGGGGGTCCTATGAGCAGTTCTTC
>TRBD1|TRBJ2-5|TRBV11-2|many
CASSSYRGKQETQYF
TGTGCCAGCAGCTCTTACAGGGGGAAACAAGAGACCCAGTACTTC
>TRBD1|TRBJ2-3|TRBV6-2/TRBV6-3|-
CASSNRGWGDTQYF
TGTGCCAGCAGCAACAGGGGGTGGGGAGATACGCAGTATTTT